The sequence of this T cell receptor beta chain was determined in a study of T-cell memory formation after mild COVID-19. Each CDR3 protein gets one entry after TCRdb re-called the 5' RACE reads with MiXCR. The sample has hundreds of thousands of distinct CDR3 sequences, roughly 17% seen once; the top ten hold about 12%. The CDR3 has 12 amino acids. With 5 bases removed from V and 7 bases from J, the gap between germline ends came to 11 bases. Per germline, CDR1 KGHSH and CDR2 LQKENI. Study-level results: Among CD4+ contracting clones, most were CM and EM, and CD8+ ones EMRA.

Comments on this clonotype: Its matching antigen is unknown.

Source material: PBMCs or a T cell subset sorted from them (not recorded which). The chain joins TRBV18 to TRBJ1-1; the D is unclear. This sequence originates from an adult woman who had mild COVID-19 (a few samples of this study predate the infection). Cell type and time point are not known. CDR3 bases: TGTGCCAGCTCAGGGGTAGCCAGTGAAGCTTTCTTT. Translating gives CASSGVASEAFF. The full variable domain, with the rest looked up from reference TRBV18 and TRBJ1-1, is NAGVMQNPRHLVRRRGQEARLRCSPMKGHSHVYWYRQLPEEGLKFMVYLQKENIIDESGMPKERFSAEFPKEGPSILRIQQVVRGDSAAYFCASSGVASEAFFGQGTRLTVV.